The TCR beta chain under discussion was sequenced for a study of control samples from healthy donors and cancer patients. The count of this clone is one. Trimming cost V 7 bases and J 0 bases, with 6 bases left between them. In germline, CDR1 is MNHNY, CDR2 SVGAGI (reference sequence). The CDR3 sequence is 13 residues long. The method was immunoSEQ multiplex PCR; TCRdb's version includes in-frame clones alone and lacks a portion of them. The sample lists about 82,000 clones, around 94% occurring once. The TCR sequence derives from a woman between 18 and 29 years old in good health. The chain is built from TRBV6-6 and TRBJ2-2; D gene ambiguous. Sequenced material: blood. This CDR3 reads CASIESNTGELFF. In nucleotides, the CDR3 is TGTGCCAGCATAGAATCGAACACCGGGGAGCTGTTTTTT.